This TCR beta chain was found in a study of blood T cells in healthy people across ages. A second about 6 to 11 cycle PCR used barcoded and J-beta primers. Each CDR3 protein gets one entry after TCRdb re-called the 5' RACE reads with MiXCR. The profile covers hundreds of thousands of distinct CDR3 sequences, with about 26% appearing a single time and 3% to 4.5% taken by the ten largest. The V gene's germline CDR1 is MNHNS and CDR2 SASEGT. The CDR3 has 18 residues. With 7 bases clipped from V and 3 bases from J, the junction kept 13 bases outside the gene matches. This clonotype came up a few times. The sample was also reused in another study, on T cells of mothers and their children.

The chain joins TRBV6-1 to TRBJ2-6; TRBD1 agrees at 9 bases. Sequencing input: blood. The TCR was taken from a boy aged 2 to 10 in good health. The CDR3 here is CASTRTGQGAFGANVLTF. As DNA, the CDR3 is TGTGCCAGCACGAGGACGGGACAGGGAGCGTTTGGGGCCAACGTCCTGACTTTC.